This TCR beta chain came from a study of blood T cell repertoires in COVID-19. The overall study: COVID-19 samples, acute and convalescent, were from the United States, Italy and Spain. T cells, B-cell-depleted T cells, or PBMCs provided the cDNA or gDNA that served as material.

The authors' processing: Amplified reference gene primers provided the basis for estimating nucleated cell counts. Sequenced by immunoSEQ multiplex PCR; TCRdb stores in-frame clones only, minus some. The DNA was the basis for D and trimming; V, J and clone size are from that table. The sample has some 200,000 clones, over 80% seen once. The length of the CDR3 is 16 residues. CDR1 and CDR2 (germline): KGHDR, SFDVKD. With 4 bases removed from V and 5 bases from J, the gap between germline ends came to 16 bases. The material sequenced was peripheral blood. The gene calls are TRBV24-1 and TRBJ2-2; possible D gene TRBD2, 6 bases. This clonotype was obtained from a woman in her 40s with acute or convalescent COVID-19. Written as DNA, the CDR3 is TGTGCCACCAGTGACCGACGGATTCTAGCGACCGGGGAGCTGTTTTTT. This encodes CATSDRRILATGELFF.